Below are 17 T cell receptor beta chains sequenced from a single sample in a study of shared clonotypes between healthy human individuals. Profiled with immunoSEQ multiplex PCR; TCRdb holds only in-frame clones, not every one. This sample has 1,400,000 or so clones; 97% to 99% occur once, and the top ten carry under 0.45%. The sample comprised naive CD4+ T cells sorted from blood. Regarding subset: CD45RA+ positively selected. These receptors originate from a man aged 30-40 years in good health.

CDR3 nucleotides: TGTGCCAGTAGTATAGGACCTGGGGGCGGGAATCAGCCCCAGCATTTT. Translating gives CASSIGPGGGNQPQHF. The chain recombines TRBV19 with TRBJ1-5, with D possibly matching TRBD1 (6 bases). The CDR3 extends over 16 amino acids. Germline V lookup: CDR1 LNHDA, CDR2 SQIVND (reference sequence). V was trimmed by 1 base and J by 4 bases, leaving 14 bases between them.

In DNA form, the CDR3 reads TGCAGCGGTACTAGACTAGCGGAGAATGAGCAGTTCTTC. Translating gives CSGTRLAENEQFF. This chain uses TRBV29-1 with TRBJ2-1; 9 bases line up with TRBD2. Germline trimming cut 7 bases from V and 7 bases from J; bases unmatched to any gene: 8. The germline gives CDR1 SQVTM, CDR2 ANQGSEA. There are 13 residues in the CDR3.

The CDR3 spells CASSPPGQAVQYF. The CDR3 DNA sequence: TGTGCCAGCTCACCACCGGGACAAGCGGTGCAGTACTTC. This chain joins TRBV18 and TRBJ2-7; tentative D call: TRBD1 (6 bases). This CDR3 has 13 amino acids. Trimming removed 0 bases at V and 9 bases at J, with 12 bases between. Germline CDR1 reads KGHSH; CDR2 reads LQKENI.

As to this clone: This sample includes further DNA sequences coding for the same CDR3. The chain employs TRBV7-9 and TRBJ2-7; 11 bases match TRBD2. The CDR3 extends over 15 amino acids. Germline V gene lookup returns CDR1 SEHNR and CDR2 FQNEAQ (reference sequence). Trimming cost V 2 bases and J 2 bases; bases outside gene matches: 2. The CDR3 reads CASSLLAGGAYEQYF. CDR3 DNA: TGTGCCAGCAGCTTACTAGCGGGAGGAGCCTACGAGCAGTACTTC. The full variable domain, in which reference TRBV7-9 and TRBJ2-7 provide the parts outside the CDR3, is DTGVSQNPRHKITKRGQNVTFRCDPISEHNRLYWYRQTLGQGPEFLTYFQNEAQLEKSRLLSDRFSAERPKGSFSTLEIQRTEQGDSAMYLCASSLLAGGAYEQYFGPGTRLTVT.

The chain has TRBV18 and TRBJ2-1; maybe TRBD2 (6 bases). The CDR3 is 16 residues long. V lost 1 base to trimming and J lost 0 bases, with 10 bases between them. Germline-derived CDR1 and CDR2 are KGHSH and LQKENI. This CDR3 reads CASSPRIGSSYNEQFF. The CDR3, as DNA: TGTGCCAGCTCACCACGGATCGGGAGCTCCTACAATGAGCAGTTCTTC.

This chain joins TRBV29-1 and TRBJ2-1; a possible D gene is TRBD1 (6 bases). Germline V CDR1 and CDR2: SQVTM, ANQGSEA. V gave up 1 base and J gave up 0 bases, with 22 bases separating them. The CDR3 has 19 amino acids. This CDR3 is CSVEGIVDSMDSSYNEQFF. The CDR3 bases are TGCAGCGTTGAAGGCATTGTCGACTCAATGGACAGCTCCTACAATGAGCAGTTCTTC.

J is TRBJ2-5 and V is TRBV5-1, with unresolved D. The germline V gene has CDR1 SGHRS and CDR2 YFSETQ. The length of the CDR3 is 15 residues. The V end lost 4 bases, the J end lost 1 base, and 14 bases lay between the germline ends. Here the CDR3 reads CASSSTDTTQETQYF. The DNA for the CDR3 is TGCGCCAGCAGCAGTACTGATACCACCCAAGAGACCCAGTACTTC. The variable domain in full, with the rest retrieved from reference TRBV5-1 and TRBJ2-5, is KAGVTQTPRYLIKTRGQQVTLSCSPISGHRSVSWYQQTPGQGLQFLFEYFSETQRNKGNFPGRFSGRQFSNSRSEMNVSTLELGDSALYLCASSSTDTTQETQYFGPGTRLLVL.

This sequence joins TRBV7-9 and TRBJ1-5, with 7 bases aligning to TRBD1. Unmatched junction bases numbered 10, after V lost 5 bases and J lost 15 bases. This CDR3 spans 12 amino acids. Germline V lookup: CDR1 SEHNR, CDR2 FQNEAQ (reference sequence). The CDR3 here is CASSNRQGHRHF. The CDR3 coding sequence is TGTGCCAGCAGCAACCGACAGGGCCATCGGCATTTT.

This chain uses TRBV15 with TRBJ2-5; a possible D gene is TRBD1 (5 bases). Per the germline V gene, CDR1 is LNHNV and CDR2 is YYDKDF (reference sequence). The V end was cut by 1 base, the J end by 3 bases, with 12 bases between. The CDR3 runs to 15 residues. Here the CDR3 reads CATSRGRAGKETQYF. Written as DNA, the CDR3 is TGTGCCACCAGCAGAGGTCGGGCAGGGAAAGAGACCCAGTACTTC.

The J gene is TRBJ2-7, the V gene TRBV5-6; maybe TRBD1 (5 bases). Germline V CDR1 and CDR2: SGHDT, YYEEEE. Trimming pared 5 bases from V and 2 bases from J, leaving 14 bases between. The CDR3 runs to 14 residues. CDR3 DNA sequence: TGTGCCAGCAGTCTGCAGGGTCCCGCCTACGAGCAGTACTTC. Protein sequence: CASSLQGPAYEQYF.

The J gene is TRBJ2-3, the V gene TRBV11-3; 11 bases agree with TRBD2. CDR1 and CDR2 (germline): SGHNT, YENEEA. The CDR3 sequence is 18 residues long. V dropped 2 bases and J dropped 2; count of bases not matched to a gene: 9. The CDR3 loop is CASSLSTGTSGLTDTQYF. The CDR3 DNA reads as TGTGCCAGCAGCTTAAGTACCGGGACTAGCGGTCTCACAGATACGCAGTATTTT.

This clone was seen a handful of times. This chain uses TRBV15 with TRBJ1-1; TRBD1 agrees at 9 bases. V was clipped by 2 bases and J by 5 bases; unmatched bases: 6. Germline CDR1 is LNHNV and CDR2 is YYDKDF (reference sequence). This CDR3 has 15 amino acids. In nucleotides, the CDR3 is TGTGCCACCAGCAGATCCCACAGGGGGCAGACTGAAGCTTTCTTT. Translation gives CATSRSHRGQTEAFF.

J is TRBJ2-7 and V is TRBV7-9; 12 bases agree with TRBD2. Germline-derived CDR1 and CDR2 are SEHNR and FQNEAQ (reference sequence). V gave up 1 base and J gave up 3 bases; unmatched junction bases: 4. This CDR3 has 16 residues. DNA of the CDR3: TGTGCCAGCAGCTTAGGGCTAGCGGGAGGGATCTACGAGCAGTACTTC. It translates to CASSLGLAGGIYEQYF.

This clone occurred once. The rearrangement links TRBV6-5 to TRBJ2-1; 9 bases map to TRBD2. The germline V gene has CDR1 MNHEY and CDR2 SVGAGI. The CDR3 sequence is 11 residues long. V was pared by 5 bases and J by 10 bases, with 0 bases of the junction left unmatched. The CDR3 loop is CASSLAGEQFF. CDR3 DNA sequence: TGTGCCAGCAGTCTAGCGGGAGAGCAGTTCTTC.

This clone came up once. V gene TRBV29-1 combines with J gene TRBJ1-5; D gene uncertain. The V end was cut by 5 bases, the J end by 2 bases, with 10 bases between. Germline lookup yields CDR1 SQVTM and CDR2 ANQGSEA. The CDR3 sequence is 13 residues long. The CDR3 is CSVSLEGNQPQHF. CDR3 DNA: TGCAGCGTTAGTTTGGAGGGCAATCAGCCCCAGCATTTT.

The chain employs TRBV11-3 and TRBJ2-5, with D possibly being TRBD2 (5 bases). This CDR3 has 14 residues. Trimming took 4 bases from V and 5 from J, leaving 14 bases between them. Germline V gene data show CDR1 as SGHNT and CDR2 as YENEEA. The CDR3 sequence is CASSSKRTTETQYF. The CDR3 nucleotides read TGTGCCAGCAGCTCAAAGCGGACCACGGAGACCCAGTACTTC.

The genes are TRBV7-9 and TRBJ1-1; D is possibly TRBD1 (5 bases). The CDR3 extends over 14 amino acids. The V gene's germline CDR1 is SEHNR and CDR2 FQNEAQ (reference sequence). V dropped 2 bases and J dropped 1 base, with 8 bases sitting between them. As DNA, the CDR3 is TGTGCCAGCAGCTTACAGGGCTCGAACACTGAAGCTTTCTTT. It specifies CASSLQGSNTEAFF.